The clone carrying this T cell receptor (beta chain) has ten or more counts. The sample belongs to a study of T cells in Graves' hyperthyroidism and ophthalmopathy. Amplified TCR beta CDR3 regions derived from RNA transcripts. During a first-round RT-PCR of the TCR CDR3, the HTBI primer set was used. TCRdb analysed the multiplex PCR reads with MiXCR anew, one entry per CDR3 protein. The sample yields 300,000 to 450,000 distinct CDR3 sequences, 13% seen once. Graves' hyperthyroidism is called stable when ophthalmopathy does not progress within 18 months. CDR3 length: 12 residues. V was clipped by 4 bases and J by 14 bases, with 17 bases between them. Per the germline V gene, CDR1 is MDHEN and CDR2 is SYDVKM.

Sequenced input: blood. This rearrangement joins TRBV28 to TRBJ1-2; D might be TRBD1 (5 bases). This clonotype was sampled from a woman younger than 30 with Graves' hyperthyroidism. In DNA, the CDR3 is TGTGCCAGCAGTTCTGGGGGGGGTCTGTGGACCTTC. Protein product: CASSSGGGLWTF.